The 3 T cell receptor beta chains below were found in one sample sequenced in a study of multiple sclerosis patients with progressive multifocal leukoencephalopathy. This table comes from immunoSEQ multiplex PCR, and its TCRdb copy is limited to in-frame clones, with some not included. The table has 30,000 or so clones, about 90% seen once. Time point denoted: time of PML onset. Sequencing was performed on PBMCs, taken from a patient treated with natalizumab. The receptors stem from a human donor with progressive multifocal leukoencephalopathy.

The V call is TRBV5-1, the J call TRBJ2-2, with D perhaps TRBD2 (5 bases). Germline CDR1 reads SGHRS; CDR2 reads YFSETQ. Between the trimmed V and J ends, which lost 2 bases and 0 bases, there was a span of 11 bases. The CDR3 spans 16 residues. As DNA, the CDR3 is TGCGCCAGCAGCTTCAGCGGAACCGCGAACACCGGGGAGCTGTTTTTT. Translated: CASSFSGTANTGELFF.

V is TRBV29-1 and J is TRBJ2-7, with 7 bases matching TRBD2. The CDR3 covers 14 residues. Germline CDR1 and CDR2: SQVTM and ANQGSEA. V was pared by 7 bases and J by 1 base, with 10 bases of the junction left unmatched. The CDR3 protein is CSASGSTVSYEQYF. CDR3 DNA sequence: TGCAGCGCTAGCGGCTCCACCGTTTCCTACGAGCAGTACTTC.

This chain joins TRBV6-6 and TRBJ1-1; no clear D gene. V shed 5 bases and J shed 0 bases, with 10 bases lying between them. Germline assignment: CDR1 MNHNY and CDR2 SVGAGI (reference sequence). This CDR3 has 14 amino acids. The CDR3 region is CASSLGRMNTEAFF. The CDR3 DNA sequence: TGTGCCAGCAGTCTAGGACGGATGAACACTGAAGCTTTCTTT.